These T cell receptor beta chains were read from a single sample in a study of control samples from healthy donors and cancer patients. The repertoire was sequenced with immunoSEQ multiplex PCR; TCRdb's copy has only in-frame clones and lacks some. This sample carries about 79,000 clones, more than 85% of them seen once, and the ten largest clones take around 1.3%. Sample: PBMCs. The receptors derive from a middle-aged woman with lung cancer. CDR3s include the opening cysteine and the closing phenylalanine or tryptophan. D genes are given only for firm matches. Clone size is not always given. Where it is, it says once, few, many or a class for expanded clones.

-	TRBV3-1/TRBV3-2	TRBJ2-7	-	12	TGTGCCAGCAGCCAAGGTCTCTACGAGCAGTACTTC	CASSQGLYEQYF
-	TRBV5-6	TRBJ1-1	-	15	TGTGCCAGCAGCTTGGTCTCTACTCTGAACACTGAAGCTTTCTTT	CASSLVSTLNTEAFF
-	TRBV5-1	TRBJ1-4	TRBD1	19	TGCGCCAGCAGCTTGGTGCCCGGGACAGCCGCATCCGTAAATGAAAAACTGTTTTTT	CASSLVPGTAASVNEKLFF
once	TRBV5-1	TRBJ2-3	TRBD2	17	TGCGCCAGCCAACAGGGACTAGCGGGGGGGCCATCAGATACGCAGTATTTT	CASQQGLAGGPSDTQYF
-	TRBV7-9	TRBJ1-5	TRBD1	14	TGTGCCAGCGGGGGACAGGGTAACAATCAGCCCCAGCATTTT	CASGGQGNNQPQHF
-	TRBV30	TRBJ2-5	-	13	TGTGCCTGCAGAGTTAGAGGAAGCGAGACCCAGTACTTC	CACRVRGSETQYF
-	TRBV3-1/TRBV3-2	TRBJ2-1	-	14	TGTGCCAGCAGCCATGGAGACAGACTCAATGAGCAGTTCTTC	CASSHGDRLNEQFF
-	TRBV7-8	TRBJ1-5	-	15	TGTGCCAGCAGCTTTACCCTGGATGGGCGTCAGCCCCAGCATTTT	CASSFTLDGRQPQHF
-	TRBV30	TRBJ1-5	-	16	TGTGCCTGGATGCCCCAACACCGTTATAGCAATCAGCCCCAGCATTTT	CAWMPQHRYSNQPQHF
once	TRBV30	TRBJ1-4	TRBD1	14	TGTGCCTGGAATCCCGGGACAGGGCAAGAAAAACTGTTTTTT	CAWNPGTGQEKLFF
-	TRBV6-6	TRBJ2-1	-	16	TGTGCCAGCAGTTACGGGCAGACAAGCTCCTACAATGAGCAGTTCTTC	CASSYGQTSSYNEQFF
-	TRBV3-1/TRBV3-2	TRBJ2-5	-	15	TGTGCCAGCAGCCAAGATCGAGGGGTGCAAGAGACCCAGTACTTC	CASSQDRGVQETQYF
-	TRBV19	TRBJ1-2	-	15	TGTGCCAGTACCCTGGGAGGGGGAGGGAGCTATGGCTACACCTTC	CASTLGGGGSYGYTF
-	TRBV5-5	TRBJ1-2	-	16	TGTGCCAGCAGCTTGGCCGTCAACAGGGTACTGTATGGCTACACCTTC	CASSLAVNRVLYGYTF
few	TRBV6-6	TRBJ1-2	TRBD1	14	TGTGCCAGCAGATCGCAACAGGGGGGCTATGGCTACACCTTC	CASRSQQGGYGYTF
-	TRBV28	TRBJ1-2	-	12	TGTGCCAGCAGTTTCGGGGCCTATGGCTACACCTTC	CASSFGAYGYTF
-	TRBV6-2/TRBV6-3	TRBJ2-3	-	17	TGTGCCAGCAGTTACTCTCCGTTGGAGGGAGACACAGATACGCAGTATTTT	CASSYSPLEGDTDTQYF
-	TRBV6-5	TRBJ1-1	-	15	TGTGCCAGCAGTTACTCCCCAGGGTGGGACACTGAAGCTTTCTTT	CASSYSPGWDTEAFF
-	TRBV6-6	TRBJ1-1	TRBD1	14	TGTGCCAGCAGCGGACAGGGCAAGAACACTGAAGCTTTCTTT	CASSGQGKNTEAFF
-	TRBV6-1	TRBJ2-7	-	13	TGTGCCAGCAGTGAAGGCACCCCCTACGAGCAGTACTTC	CASSEGTPYEQYF
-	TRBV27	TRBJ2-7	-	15	TGTGCCAGCAGTCTCGGGCAGGCGAGAACCTACGAGCAGTACTTC	CASSLGQARTYEQYF
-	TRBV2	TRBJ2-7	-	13	TGTGCCACCCCAGGAGAAAACTCCTACGAGCAGTACTTC	CATPGENSYEQYF
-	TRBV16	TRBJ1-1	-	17	TGTGCCAGCAGCAGGGCCCTGGGGGGAGTGGGTGCCACTGAAGCTTTCTTT	CASSRALGGVGATEAFF
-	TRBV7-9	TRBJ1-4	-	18	TGTGCCAGCAGCTTAGGGGGCGGCAGGGCGGTGACTAATGAAAAACTGTTTTTT	CASSLGGGRAVTNEKLFF
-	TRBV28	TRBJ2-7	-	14	TGTGCCAGCACCGACCAGGGGTTTTCGCGCGAGCAGTACTTC	CASTDQGFSREQYF